What follows describes a single T cell receptor (beta chain). The assay was immunoSEQ multiplex PCR, and TCRdb's table has in-frame clones only and misses some. The table has more than 85,000 clones, about nine tenths seen once; the top ten hold 1.5% to 2%. There are 15 residues in the CDR3. After removal of 5 bases from V and 0 bases from J, the junction contained 4 bases not matched to a gene. Germline V lookup: CDR1 MNHNS, CDR2 SASEGT. The data originate from a study of cytomegalovirus exposure and HLA in healthy donors. The rearrangement uses TRBV6-1 and TRBJ2-7, with 10 bases fitting TRBD2. The specimen was PBMCs. The origin of this receptor is a woman in her late teens or twenties in good health and CMV-seronegative. CDR3 protein: CASSLSGGNSYEQYF. The CDR3 nucleotides are TGTGCCAGCAGTCTTAGCGGGGGGAACTCCTACGAGCAGTACTTC.